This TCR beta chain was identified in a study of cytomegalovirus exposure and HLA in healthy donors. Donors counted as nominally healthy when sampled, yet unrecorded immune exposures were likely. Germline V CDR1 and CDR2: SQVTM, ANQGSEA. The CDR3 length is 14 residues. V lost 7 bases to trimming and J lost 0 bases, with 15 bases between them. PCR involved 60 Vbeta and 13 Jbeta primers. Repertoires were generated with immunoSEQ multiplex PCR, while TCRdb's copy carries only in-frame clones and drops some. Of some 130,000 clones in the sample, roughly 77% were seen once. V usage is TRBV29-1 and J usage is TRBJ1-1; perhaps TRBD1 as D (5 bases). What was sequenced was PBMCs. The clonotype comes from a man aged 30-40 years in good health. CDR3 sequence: CSGQAGRLNTEAFF. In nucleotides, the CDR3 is TGCAGCGGGCAGGCGGGACGGTTGAACACTGAAGCTTTCTTT.